The clone carrying this T cell receptor (beta chain) was picked up many times. Antigen specificity is unknown. The sample originates from a study of T-cell memory formation after mild COVID-19. Study findings and constraints: Clones that got smaller from day 15 to 85 had even CD4/CD8, while clones growing later tipped toward CD4+.

5'RACE primed at constant segments yielded TCR alpha and TCR beta cDNA libraries bearing sample barcodes and UMIs. TCRdb independently ran MiXCR on the 5' RACE reads; one entry per CDR3 protein. The table lists 500,000 to 600,000 distinct CDR3 sequences, more than 15% of them singletons. This CDR3 has 15 amino acids. V lost 6 bases to trimming and J lost 5 bases; unmatched junction nucleotides: 9. Germline-derived CDR1 and CDR2 are LNHDA and SQIVND (reference sequence). Sequencing was carried out using PBMCs or a T cell subset sorted from them (not recorded which). The source is an adult woman who had mild COVID-19 (a few samples of this study predate the infection). Cell type and time point are not known. V usage is TRBV19 and J usage is TRBJ2-1; 8 bases line up with TRBD1. Here the CDR3 DNA reads TGTGCCAGTAGGCGACAGGGGCTCCCGGACAATGAGCAGTTCTTC. Amino acids: CASRRQGLPDNEQFF.